This TCR beta chain was sequenced in a study of control samples from healthy donors and cancer patients. This clone has only a few counts. The V segment lost 0 bases and the J segment 5 bases; nucleotides outside the gene matches: 5. The V gene's germline CDR1 is ENHRY and CDR2 SYGVKD. The CDR3 extends over 16 amino acids. Assay: immunoSEQ multiplex PCR; the TCRdb copy retains only in-frame clones and omits some. The table records approximately 110,000 clones, 90% of them present only once. The chain combines TRBV10-3 with TRBJ2-7, with 12 positions matching TRBD1. The clonotype was recovered from a human donor in good health. The donor label of this sample is uncertain. Input material: blood. The CDR3 is CAISESFGTGGDEQYF. DNA for the CDR3: TGTGCCATCAGTGAGTCATTCGGGACAGGGGGCGACGAGCAGTACTTC.